Below, one TCR beta chain is given with its context. Its matching antigen is unknown. This sample is drawn from a study of CXCR3-negative and CXCR3-positive naive CD8 T cells. Regarding the study as a whole: Hydrophobicity was higher for TRB CDR3s found in CXCR3-positive naive cells than in CXCR3-negative naive cells. Naive subsets were similarly diverse, while memory CD8+ repertoires were much less diverse.

Per CD8+ T cell subset, triplicate sorts of approximately 290,000 cells each were done. Among CD8+ T cells, naive ones were CD45RO-CCR7+CD27+CD95-. 5' RACE with UMI labels generated the TRB cDNA libraries. TCRdb reprocessed the 5' RACE reads and keeps a single row for each CDR3 protein, giving no DNA. The listing records roughly 61,000 distinct CDR3 sequences. The germline V gene encodes CDR1 SGHVS and CDR2 FNYEAQ. The CDR3 is made up of 15 amino acids. Sequenced material: naive CXCR3+ CD8+ T cells from blood. Regarding subset: CD45RO-CCR7+CD27+CD95- naive CD8+ T cells expressing CXCR3 (TNR3+). This sequence originates from a human donor in good health. Some clones in this sample may be carry-over from other donors' samples. This chain connects TRBV7-6 to TRBJ1-1. CDR3 region: CASSLSGGGNTEAFF.